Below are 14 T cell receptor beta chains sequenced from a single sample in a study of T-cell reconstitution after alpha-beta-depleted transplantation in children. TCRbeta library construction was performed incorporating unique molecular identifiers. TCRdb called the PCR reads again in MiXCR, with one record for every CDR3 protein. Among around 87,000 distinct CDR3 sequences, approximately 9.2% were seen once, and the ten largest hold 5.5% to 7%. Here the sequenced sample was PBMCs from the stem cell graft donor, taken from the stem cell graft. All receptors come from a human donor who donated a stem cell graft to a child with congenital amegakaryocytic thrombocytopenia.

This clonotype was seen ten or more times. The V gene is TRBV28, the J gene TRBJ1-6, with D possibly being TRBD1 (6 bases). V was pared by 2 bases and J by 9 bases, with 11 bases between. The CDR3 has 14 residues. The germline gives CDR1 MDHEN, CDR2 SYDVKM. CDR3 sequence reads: CASSLTGSSSPLHF. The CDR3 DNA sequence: TGTGCCAGCAGTTTAACAGGGTCCAGTTCACCCCTCCACTTT.

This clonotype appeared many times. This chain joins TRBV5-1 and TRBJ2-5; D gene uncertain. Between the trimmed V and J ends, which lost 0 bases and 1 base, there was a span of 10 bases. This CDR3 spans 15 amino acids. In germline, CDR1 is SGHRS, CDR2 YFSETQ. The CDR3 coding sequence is TGCGCCAGCAGCTTGGGACTCCCGGCCCAAGAGACCCAGTACTTC. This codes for CASSLGLPAQETQYF.

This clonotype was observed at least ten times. In DNA, the CDR3 is TGCGCCAGCAGCCAACTTCCCACGGGGGCCCAAGAGACCCAGTACTTC. It specifies CASSQLPTGAQETQYF. The J gene is TRBJ2-5, the V gene TRBV5-1; D may be TRBD1 or TRBD2 (6 bases each). Germline lookup yields CDR1 SGHRS and CDR2 YFSETQ. This CDR3 has 16 residues. V lost 4 bases and J lost 1, with 17 bases in between.

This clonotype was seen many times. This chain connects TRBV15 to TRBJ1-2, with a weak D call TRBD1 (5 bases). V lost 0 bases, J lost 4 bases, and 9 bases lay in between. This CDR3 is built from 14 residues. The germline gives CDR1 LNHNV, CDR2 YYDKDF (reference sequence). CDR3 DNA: TGTGCCACCAGCAGAGACCAGGGCCCCTATGGCTACACCTTC. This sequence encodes CATSRDQGPYGYTF. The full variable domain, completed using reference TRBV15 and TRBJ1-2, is DAMVIQNPRYQVTQFGKPVTLSCSQTLNHNVMYWYQQKSSQAPKLLFHYYDKDFNNEADTPDNFQSRRPNTSFCFLDIRSPGLGDTAMYLCATSRDQGPYGYTFGSGTRLTVV.

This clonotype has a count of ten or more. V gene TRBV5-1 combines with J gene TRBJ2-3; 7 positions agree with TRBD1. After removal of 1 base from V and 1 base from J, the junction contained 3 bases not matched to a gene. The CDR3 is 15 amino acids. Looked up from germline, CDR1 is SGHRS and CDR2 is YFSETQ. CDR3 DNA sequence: TGCGCCAGCAGCTTGACAGGGGTTGGCACAGATACGCAGTATTTT. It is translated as CASSLTGVGTDTQYF.

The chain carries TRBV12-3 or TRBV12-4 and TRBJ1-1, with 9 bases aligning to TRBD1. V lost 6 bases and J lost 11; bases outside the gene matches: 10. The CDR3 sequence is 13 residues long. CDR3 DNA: TGTGCCAGCAGCCCCTCCGGGACAGGGCGGGCTTTCTTT. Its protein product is CASSPSGTGRAFF.

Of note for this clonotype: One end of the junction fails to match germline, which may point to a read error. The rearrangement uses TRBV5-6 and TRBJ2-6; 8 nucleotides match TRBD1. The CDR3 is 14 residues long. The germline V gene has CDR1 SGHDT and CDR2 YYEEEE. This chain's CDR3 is CASSQGAGANGLTF. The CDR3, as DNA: TGTGCCAGCAGCCAGGGGGCTGGGGCCAACGGCCTGACTTTC.

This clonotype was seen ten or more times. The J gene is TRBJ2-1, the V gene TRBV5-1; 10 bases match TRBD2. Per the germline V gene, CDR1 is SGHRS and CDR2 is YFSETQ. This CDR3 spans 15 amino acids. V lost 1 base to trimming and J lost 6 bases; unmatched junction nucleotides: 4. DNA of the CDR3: TGCGCCAGCAGCTTGAGCCTAGCGGGAGTCAATGAGCAGTTCTTC. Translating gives CASSLSLAGVNEQFF.

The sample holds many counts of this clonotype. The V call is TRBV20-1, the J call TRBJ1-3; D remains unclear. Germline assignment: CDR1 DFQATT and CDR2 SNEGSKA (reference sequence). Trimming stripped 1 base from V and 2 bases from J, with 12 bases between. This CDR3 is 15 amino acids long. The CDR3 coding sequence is TGCAGTGCTAGAGGGTCAGGTTGGGCTGGAAACACCATATATTTT. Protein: CSARGSGWAGNTIYF.

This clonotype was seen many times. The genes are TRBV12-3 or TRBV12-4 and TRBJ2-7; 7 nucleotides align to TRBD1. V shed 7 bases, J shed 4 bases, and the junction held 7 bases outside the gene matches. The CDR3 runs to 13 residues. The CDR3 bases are TGTGCCAGCACCAAACAGGGGTGGTACGAGCAGTACTTC. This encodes CASTKQGWYEQYF.

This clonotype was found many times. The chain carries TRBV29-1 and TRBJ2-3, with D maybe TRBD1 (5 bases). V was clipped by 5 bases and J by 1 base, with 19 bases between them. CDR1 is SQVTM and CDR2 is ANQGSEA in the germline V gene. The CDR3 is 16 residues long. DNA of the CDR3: TGCAGCGTTCTGTACCGTGGGGCCGGTCGCACAGATACGCAGTATTTT. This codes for CSVLYRGAGRTDTQYF.

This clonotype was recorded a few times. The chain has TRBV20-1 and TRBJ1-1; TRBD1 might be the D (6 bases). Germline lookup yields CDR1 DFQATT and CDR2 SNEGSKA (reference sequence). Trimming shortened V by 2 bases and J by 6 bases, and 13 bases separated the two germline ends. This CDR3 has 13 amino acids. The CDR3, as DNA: TGCAGTGCTAGATTAGGGGGGCTCGCTGAAGCTTTCTTT. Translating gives CSARLGGLAEAFF.

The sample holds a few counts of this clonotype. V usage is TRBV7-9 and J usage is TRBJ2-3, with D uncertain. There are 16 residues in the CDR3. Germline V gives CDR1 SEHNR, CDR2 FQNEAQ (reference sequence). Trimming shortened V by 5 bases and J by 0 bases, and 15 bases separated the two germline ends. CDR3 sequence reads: CASSLNPGSSTDTQYF. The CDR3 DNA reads TGTGCCAGCAGCCTCAACCCCGGGTCTAGCACAGATACGCAGTATTTT.

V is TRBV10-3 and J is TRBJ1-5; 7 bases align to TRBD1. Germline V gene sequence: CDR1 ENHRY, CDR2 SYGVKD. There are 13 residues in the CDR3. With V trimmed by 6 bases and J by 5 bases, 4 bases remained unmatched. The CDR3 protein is CAIRGQHDQPQHF. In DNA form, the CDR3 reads TGTGCCATCAGGGGACAGCACGATCAGCCCCAGCATTTT.